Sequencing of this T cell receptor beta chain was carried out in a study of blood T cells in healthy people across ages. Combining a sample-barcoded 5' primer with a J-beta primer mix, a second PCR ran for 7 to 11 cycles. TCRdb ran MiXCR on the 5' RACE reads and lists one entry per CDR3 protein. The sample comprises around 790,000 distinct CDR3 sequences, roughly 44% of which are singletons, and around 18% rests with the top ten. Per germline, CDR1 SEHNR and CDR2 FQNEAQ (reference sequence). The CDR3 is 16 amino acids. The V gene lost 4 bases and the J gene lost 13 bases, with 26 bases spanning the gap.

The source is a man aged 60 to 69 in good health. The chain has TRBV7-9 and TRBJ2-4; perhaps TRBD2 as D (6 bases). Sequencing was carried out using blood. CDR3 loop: CASSSQSGTVGNEQYF. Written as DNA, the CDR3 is TGTGCCAGCAGCTCCCAATCGGGGACTGTTGGTAATGAGCAGTACTTC.